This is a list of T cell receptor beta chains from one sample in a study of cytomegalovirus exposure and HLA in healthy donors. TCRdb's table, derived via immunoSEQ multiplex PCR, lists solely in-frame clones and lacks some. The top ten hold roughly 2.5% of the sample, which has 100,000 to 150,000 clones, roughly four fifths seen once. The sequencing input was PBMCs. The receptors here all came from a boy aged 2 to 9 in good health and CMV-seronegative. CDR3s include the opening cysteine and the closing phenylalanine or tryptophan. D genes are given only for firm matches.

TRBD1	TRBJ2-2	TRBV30	TGTGCCTGGAGTCTGGGACAGGACACCGGGGAGCTGTTTTTT	CAWSLGQDTGELFF
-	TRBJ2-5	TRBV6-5	TGTGCCAGCAGAAACCCCGGGACACGACTTGAGACCCAGTACTTC	CASRNPGTRLETQYF
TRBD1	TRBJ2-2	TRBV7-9	TGTGCCAGCAGCTTGCAGGGACAGGGAGGCACCGGGGAGCTGTTTTTT	CASSLQGQGGTGELFF
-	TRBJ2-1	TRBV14	TGTGCCAGCAGCCAAGCTACGTATGAGCAGTTCTTC	CASSQATYEQFF
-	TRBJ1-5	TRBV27	TGTGCCAGCAGTTTTAACGGAGAAGGTCAGCCCCAGCATTTT	CASSFNGEGQPQHF
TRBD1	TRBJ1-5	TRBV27	TGTGCCAGCAGTTTACAATGGACAGGGACCCAGCATTTT	CASSLQWTGTQHF
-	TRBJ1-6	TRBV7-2	TGTGCCAGCAGCTTAATCCCCGGCGAGGCATTTTCACCCCTCCACTTT	CASSLIPGEAFSPLHF
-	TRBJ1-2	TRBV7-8	TGTGCCAGCAGCTCCACGGTTCCGCCTAACTATGGCTACACCTTC	CASSSTVPPNYGYTF
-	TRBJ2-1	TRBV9	TGTGCCAGCAGCGTAACCGGGGGCTACAATGAGCAGTTCTTC	CASSVTGGYNEQFF
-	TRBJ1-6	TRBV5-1	TGCGCCAGCAGCCCCACCCGAGCGGATTCACCCCTCCACTTT	CASSPTRADSPLHF